This T cell receptor beta chain was sequenced in a study of technical replicates of blood from several donors. TCRdb's table, derived via immunoSEQ multiplex PCR, lists solely in-frame clones and lacks some. The data show roughly 70,000 clones, 93% seen once. V lost 5 bases and J 3 bases, leaving 14 bases between the germline ends. The CDR3 spans 14 residues. CDR1 is SGHVS, CDR2 FNYEAQ, per germline. The genes are TRBV7-6 and TRBJ2-7; D perhaps matches TRBD2 (5 bases). The source of this sequence is a human donor in good health. Material for sequencing was T cells isolated from PBMCs. This CDR3 reads CASSPRGYNYEQYF. The CDR3 DNA is TGTGCCAGCAGCCCCCGCGGGTATAACTACGAGCAGTACTTC.